A selection of T cell receptor beta chains follows, all from one sample in a study of cytomegalovirus exposure and HLA in healthy donors. Produced via immunoSEQ multiplex PCR; TCRdb's table is partial and in-frame only. The sample records around 130,000 clones, around 77% being singletons. The source material was PBMCs. These receptors were obtained from a young man in good health and CMV-seropositive. Each CDR3 is given with its conserved first and last residue. Each record gives: CDR3 protein, V gene, J gene.

CASSLGDSPNQPQHF	TRBV4-2	TRBJ1-5
CASSPLRGPIYEQYF	TRBV19	TRBJ2-7
CASSLGGGGETQYF	TRBV5-6	TRBJ2-5
CASSRGRGNTEAFF	TRBV19	TRBJ1-1
CASSLLYGYTF	TRBV13	TRBJ1-2
CASSLGSRGHNEQFF	TRBV7-7	TRBJ2-1
CASNWEPGLAGVETQYF	TRBV2	TRBJ2-5
CASSLAPGGRDTQYF	TRBV5-1	TRBJ2-3
CASSLTGTGELFF	TRBV5-4	TRBJ2-2
CAISGLTSGYEQYF	TRBV10-3	TRBJ2-7
CASRGGRYTGNSPLHF	TRBV10-2	TRBJ1-6
CASSQDSSTYNEQFF	TRBV7-9	TRBJ2-1
CASSPSWGDEAFF	TRBV18	TRBJ1-1
CASSLYHFPGPYGRGNTEAFF	TRBV28	TRBJ1-1
CATSRDGSDSGANVLTF	TRBV15	TRBJ2-6
CASSTSGISTDTQYF	TRBV9	TRBJ2-3
CASSYSPGTANTEAFF	TRBV7-9	TRBJ1-1
CASSTRRNQPQHF	TRBV7-2	TRBJ1-5
CASSPNRGPYEQYF	TRBV28	TRBJ2-7
CASSYRRGETQYF	TRBV6-6	TRBJ2-5
CAMQAGSGNTIYF	TRBV30	TRBJ1-3
CASSSGQGWGEKLFF	TRBV5-1	TRBJ1-4
CASSLTGLGEATYEQYF	TRBV4-2	TRBJ2-7
CASSLDRGRRTEAFF	TRBV7-9	TRBJ1-1
CASSVGTNGGGEQYF	TRBV9	TRBJ2-7
CASSIRGSLNIQYF	TRBV19	TRBJ2-4
CASSPELAGVTDTQYF	TRBV5-6	TRBJ2-3